This TCR beta chain was documented in a study of cytomegalovirus exposure and HLA in healthy donors. Study summary: According to later analysis, the same platform produced the roughly 110 validation and about 630 first-cohort repertoires.

V was pared by 0 bases and J by 2 bases, with 11 bases between. The V gene's germline CDR1 is SGHRS and CDR2 YFSETQ. The CDR3 runs 15 residues. Study-level findings and limits: CMV antigen specificity was confirmed in vitro for three CMV-associated chains. Cytomegalovirus status was reportedly diagnosed by the classifier with high specificity and sensitivity.

About this clone itself: The antigen remains undetermined.

Data came from immunoSEQ multiplex PCR; TCRdb stores just in-frame clones and leaves some out. This table has approximately 110,000 clones, 90% to 95% appearing once. The sequenced material came from PBMCs. The rearrangement uses TRBV5-1 and TRBJ1-2; D gene unclear. This TCR came from a woman aged 18 to 35 in good health and CMV-seronegative. The CDR3 coding sequence is TGCGCCAGCAGCTTGGAGGCAGGTCTAAACTATGGCTACACCTTC. Translation gives CASSLEAGLNYGYTF.